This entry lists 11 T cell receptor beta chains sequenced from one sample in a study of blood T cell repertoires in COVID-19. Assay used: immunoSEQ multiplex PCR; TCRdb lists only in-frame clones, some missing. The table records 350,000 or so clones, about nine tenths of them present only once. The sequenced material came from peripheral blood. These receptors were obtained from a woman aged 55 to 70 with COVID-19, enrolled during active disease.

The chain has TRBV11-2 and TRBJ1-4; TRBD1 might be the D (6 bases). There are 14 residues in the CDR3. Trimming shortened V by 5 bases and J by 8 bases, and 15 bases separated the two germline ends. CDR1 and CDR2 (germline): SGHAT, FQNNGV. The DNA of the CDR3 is TGTGCCAGCAGCGGGGACACCATGGGGGAAAAACTGTTTTTT. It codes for CASSGDTMGEKLFF.

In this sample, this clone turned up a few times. CDR3 sequence reads: CASSLPQLNSPLHF. Written as DNA, the CDR3 is TGCGCCAGCAGCTTGCCACAGCTTAATTCACCCCTCCACTTT. The chain couples TRBV5-1 to TRBJ1-6, with D uncertain. CDR1 is SGHRS, CDR2 YFSETQ, per germline. This CDR3 is built from 14 residues. V was trimmed by 1 base and J by 6 bases, leaving 8 bases between them.

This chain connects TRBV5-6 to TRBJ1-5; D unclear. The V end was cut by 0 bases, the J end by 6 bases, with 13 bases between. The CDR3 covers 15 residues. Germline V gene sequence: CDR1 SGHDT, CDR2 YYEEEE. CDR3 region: CASSLARSSTQPQHF. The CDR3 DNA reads TGTGCCAGCAGCTTGGCGCGCTCCTCTACTCAGCCCCAGCATTTT.

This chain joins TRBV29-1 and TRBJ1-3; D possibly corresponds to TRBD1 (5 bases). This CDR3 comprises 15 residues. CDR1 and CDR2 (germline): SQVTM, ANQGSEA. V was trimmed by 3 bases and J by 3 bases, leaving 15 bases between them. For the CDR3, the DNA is TGCAGCGTTGAGGGCAGGGATGGTAATGGAAACACCATATATTTT. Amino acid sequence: CSVEGRDGNGNTIYF.

The DNA for the CDR3 is TGTGCCAGCAGTCCCGAGCGGGGGGGCTTAAGGGAGCAGTACTTC. This translates into CASSPERGGLREQYF. The chain has TRBV6-5 and TRBJ2-7, with TRBD2 matching over 10 bases. CDR3 size: 15 residues. From germline, CDR1 is MNHEY and CDR2 SVGAGI. Germline trimming cut 5 bases from V and 7 bases from J; bases unmatched to any gene: 11.

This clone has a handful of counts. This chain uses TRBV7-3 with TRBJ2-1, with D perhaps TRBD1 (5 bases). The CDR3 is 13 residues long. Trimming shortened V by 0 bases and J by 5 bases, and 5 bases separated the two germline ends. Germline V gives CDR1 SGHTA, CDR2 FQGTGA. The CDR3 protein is CASSLTTDNEQFF. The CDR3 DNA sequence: TGTGCCAGCAGCTTAACGACAGACAATGAGCAGTTCTTC.

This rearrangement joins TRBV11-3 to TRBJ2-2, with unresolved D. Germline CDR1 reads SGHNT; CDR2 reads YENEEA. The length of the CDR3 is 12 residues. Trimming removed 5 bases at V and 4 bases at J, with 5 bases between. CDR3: CASSPFTGELFF. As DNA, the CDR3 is TGTGCCAGCAGCCCCTTCACCGGGGAGCTGTTTTTT.

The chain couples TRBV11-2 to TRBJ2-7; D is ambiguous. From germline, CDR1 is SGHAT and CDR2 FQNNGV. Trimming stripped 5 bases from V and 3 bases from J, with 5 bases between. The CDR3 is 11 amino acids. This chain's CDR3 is CASSRFYEQYF. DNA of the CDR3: TGTGCCAGCAGCCGTTTCTACGAGCAGTACTTC. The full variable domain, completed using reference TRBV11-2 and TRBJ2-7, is EAGVAQSPRYKIIEKRQSVAFWCNPISGHATLYWYQQILGQGPKLLIQFQNNGVVDDSQLPKDRFSAERLKGVDSTLKIQPAKLEDSAVYLCASSRFYEQYFGPGTRLTVT.

This CDR3 reads CASTPEGVYGYTF. The CDR3 region has the DNA TGTGCCAGCACCCCCGAGGGGGTCTATGGCTACACCTTC. This chain joins TRBV7-9 and TRBJ1-2; D may be TRBD1 (6 bases). Between the trimmed V and J ends, which lost 7 bases and 4 bases, there was a span of 13 bases. This CDR3 has 13 amino acids. Germline CDR1 SEHNR, CDR2 FQNEAQ (reference sequence).

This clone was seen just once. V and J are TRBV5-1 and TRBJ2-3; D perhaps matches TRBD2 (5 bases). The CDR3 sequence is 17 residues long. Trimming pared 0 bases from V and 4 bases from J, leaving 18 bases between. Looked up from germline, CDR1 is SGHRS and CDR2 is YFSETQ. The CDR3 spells CASSLEAAPRSADTQYF. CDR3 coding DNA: TGCGCCAGCAGCTTGGAAGCGGCTCCCCGGAGCGCAGATACGCAGTATTTT.

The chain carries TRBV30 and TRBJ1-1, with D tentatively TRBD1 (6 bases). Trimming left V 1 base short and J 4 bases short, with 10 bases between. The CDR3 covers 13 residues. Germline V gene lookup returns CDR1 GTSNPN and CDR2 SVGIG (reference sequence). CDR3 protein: CAWSGEGGTEAFF. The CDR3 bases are TGTGCCTGGAGTGGGGAGGGGGGCACTGAAGCTTTCTTT.